Listed below are T cell receptor beta chains from one sample, sequenced in a study of T cells in Graves' hyperthyroidism and ophthalmopathy. TCRdb processed the multiplex PCR reads anew with MiXCR; each CDR3 protein has one entry. The sample lists about 710,000 distinct CDR3 sequences; about a sixth were seen once. Material for sequencing was blood. Source of these receptors: a man in his late teens or twenties with Graves' hyperthyroidism. CDR3s include the opening cysteine and the closing phenylalanine or tryptophan. D genes are given only for firm matches. Only part of the rows carry a size: once, few, many, or a class if the clone is expanded.

CAWNSGQGIYEQYF	TGTGCCTGGAACAGTGGACAGGGGATCTACGAGCAGTACTTC	TRBV30	TRBJ2-7	TRBD1	many
CASSQQGTDTQYF	TGTGCCAGCAGCCAGCAAGGGACAGATACGCAGTATTTT	TRBV3-1	TRBJ2-3	-	many
CASSLERETQYF	TGTGCCAGCAGTTTAGAGAGAGAGACCCAGTACTTC	TRBV28	TRBJ2-5	-	many
CAWSGDGPYEQYF	TGTGCCTGGAGTGGGGACGGTCCCTACGAGCAGTACTTC	TRBV30	TRBJ2-7	-	many
CASSYLPLAAETQYF	TGTGCCAGCAGTTACTTGCCCCTCGCGGCGGAGACCCAGTACTTC	TRBV6-6	TRBJ2-5	-	many
CAWCYGASGKLLMSSETQYF	TGTGCCTGGTGTTATGGGGCTAGCGGGAAACTCTTAATGAGCTCAGAGACCCAGTACTTC	TRBV30	TRBJ2-5	TRBD2	few
CASSTSGGLDTGELFF	TGTGCCAGCAGCACGTCCGGGGGGCTGGACACCGGGGAGCTGTTTTTT	TRBV7-3	TRBJ2-2	-	few
CASSSAGAQNTEAFF	TGTGCCAGCAGTTCCGCGGGGGCCCAGAACACTGAAGCTTTCTTT	TRBV28	TRBJ1-1	-	many
CASSCHRGISSYEQYF	TGTGCCAGCAGTTGCCACAGGGGCATATCATCCTACGAGCAGTACTTC	TRBV6-2/TRBV6-3	TRBJ2-7	TRBD1	-
CAISENGNNEQFF	TGTGCCATCAGTGAGAATGGGAACAATGAGCAGTTCTTC	TRBV10-3	TRBJ2-1	-	many
CASSPLGISQPQHF	TGTGCCAGCTCACCCCTCGGAATAAGTCAGCCCCAGCATTTT	TRBV18	TRBJ1-5	-	-
CASSFHRDYFEETQYF	TGTGCCAGCAGTTTCCACAGAGACTACTTTGAAGAGACCCAGTACTTC	TRBV6-2/TRBV6-3	TRBJ2-5	-	many
CAIEDRGGKYGYTF	TGTGCCATCGAGGACAGGGGTGGCAAGTATGGCTACACCTTC	TRBV28	TRBJ1-2	TRBD1	many